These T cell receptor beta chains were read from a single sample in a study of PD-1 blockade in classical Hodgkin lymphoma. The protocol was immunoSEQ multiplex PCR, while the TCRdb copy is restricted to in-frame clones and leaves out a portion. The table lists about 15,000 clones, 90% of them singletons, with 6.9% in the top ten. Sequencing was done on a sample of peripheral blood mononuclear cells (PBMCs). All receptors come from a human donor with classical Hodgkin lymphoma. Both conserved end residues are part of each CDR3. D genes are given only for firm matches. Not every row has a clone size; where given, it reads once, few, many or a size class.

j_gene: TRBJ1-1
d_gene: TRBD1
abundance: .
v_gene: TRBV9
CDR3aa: CASSVDQQGDTEAFF
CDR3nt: TGTGCCAGCAGCGTAGATCAACAGGGGGACACTGAAGCTTTCTTT

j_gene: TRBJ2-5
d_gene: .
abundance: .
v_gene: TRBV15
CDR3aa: CATSRDGLGETQYF
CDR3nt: TGTGCCACCAGCAGAGATGGGTTGGGGGAGACCCAGTACTTC

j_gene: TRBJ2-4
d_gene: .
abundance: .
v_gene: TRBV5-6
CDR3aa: CASRLSTAKNIQYF
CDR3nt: TGTGCCAGCAGGTTAAGTACGGCCAAAAACATTCAGTACTTC

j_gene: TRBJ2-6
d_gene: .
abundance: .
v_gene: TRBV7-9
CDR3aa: CASSLVPGWGSGANVLTF
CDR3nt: TGTGCCAGCAGCTTAGTCCCGGGCTGGGGCTCTGGGGCCAACGTCCTGACTTTC

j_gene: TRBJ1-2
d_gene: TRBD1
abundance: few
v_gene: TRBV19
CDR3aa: CASSLDRDYGYTF
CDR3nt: TGTGCCAGTAGTTTGGACAGGGACTATGGCTACACCTTC

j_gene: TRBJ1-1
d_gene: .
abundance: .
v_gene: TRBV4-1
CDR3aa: CASSQEGTGRTEAFF
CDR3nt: TGCGCCAGCAGCCAAGAAGGGACCGGCAGGACTGAAGCTTTCTTT

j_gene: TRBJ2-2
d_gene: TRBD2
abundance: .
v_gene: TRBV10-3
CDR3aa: CAIGLASNTGELFF
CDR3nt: TGTGCCATCGGACTAGCGAGCAACACCGGGGAGCTGTTTTTT

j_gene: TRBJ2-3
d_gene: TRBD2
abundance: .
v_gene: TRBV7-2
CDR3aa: CASSLVAGADTQYF
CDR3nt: TGTGCCAGCAGCTTAGTGGCGGGAGCAGATACGCAGTATTTT

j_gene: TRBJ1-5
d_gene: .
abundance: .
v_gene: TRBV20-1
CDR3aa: CSARGDQPQHF
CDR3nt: TGCAGTGCTAGAGGGGATCAGCCCCAGCATTTT

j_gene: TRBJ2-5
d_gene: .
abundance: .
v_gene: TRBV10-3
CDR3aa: CAISGGRELTQYF
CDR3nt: TGTGCCATCAGTGGGGGGCGGGAGCTGACCCAGTACTTC

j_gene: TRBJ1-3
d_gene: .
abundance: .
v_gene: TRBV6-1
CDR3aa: CASRRDFRNTIYF
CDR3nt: TGTGCCAGTAGGAGGGATTTCCGAAACACCATATATTTT

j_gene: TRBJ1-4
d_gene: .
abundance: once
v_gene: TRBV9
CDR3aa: CATNQSEKLFF
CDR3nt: TGTGCCACTAACCAGTCGGAGAAACTGTTTTTT

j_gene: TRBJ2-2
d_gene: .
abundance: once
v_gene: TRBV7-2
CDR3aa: CASSSRNTGELFF
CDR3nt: TGTGCCAGCAGCAGTCGTAACACCGGGGAGCTGTTTTTT

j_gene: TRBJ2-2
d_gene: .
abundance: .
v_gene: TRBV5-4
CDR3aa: CASSPWGGNTGELFF
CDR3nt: TGTGCCAGCAGCCCTTGGGGAGGAAACACCGGGGAGCTGTTTTTT

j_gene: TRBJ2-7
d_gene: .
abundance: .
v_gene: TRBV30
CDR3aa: CAWMSGSYEQYF
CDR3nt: TGTGCCTGGATGAGTGGTTCCTACGAGCAGTACTTC

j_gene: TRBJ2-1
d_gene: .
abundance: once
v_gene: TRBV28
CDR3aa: CASSFPLGAPYRYNEQFF
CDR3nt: TGTGCCAGCAGTTTCCCCCTCGGGGCGCCCTATAGGTACAATGAGCAGTTCTTC

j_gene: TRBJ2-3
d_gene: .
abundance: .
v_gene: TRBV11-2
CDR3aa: CASSSRSRDTQYF
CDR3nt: TGTGCCAGCAGCTCGAGGTCCCGTGATACGCAGTATTTT

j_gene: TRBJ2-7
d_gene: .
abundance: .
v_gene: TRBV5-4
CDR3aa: CASSERGETYEQYF
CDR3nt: TGTGCCAGCAGCGAACGGGGTGAGACCTACGAGCAGTACTTC

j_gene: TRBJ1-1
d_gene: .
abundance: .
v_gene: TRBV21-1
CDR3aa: CASRLAGEGEAFF
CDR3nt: TGTGCCAGCAGACTAGCAGGGGAGGGGGAAGCTTTCTTT

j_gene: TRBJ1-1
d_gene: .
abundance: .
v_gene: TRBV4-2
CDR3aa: CASSYSQVNTEAFF
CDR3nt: TGTGCCAGCAGCTATTCTCAGGTGAACACTGAAGCTTTCTTT

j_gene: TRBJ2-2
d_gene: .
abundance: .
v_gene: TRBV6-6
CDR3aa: CASNPTGITGELFF
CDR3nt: TGTGCCAGCAACCCGACAGGTATCACCGGGGAGCTGTTTTTT

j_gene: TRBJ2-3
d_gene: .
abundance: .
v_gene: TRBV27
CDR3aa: CASSQGLLKRDTQYF
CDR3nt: TGTGCCAGCAGTCAGGGACTCCTCAAGAGGGATACGCAGTATTTT

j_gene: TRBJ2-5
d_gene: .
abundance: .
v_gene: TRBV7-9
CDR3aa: CASTPLETQYF
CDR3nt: TGTGCCAGCACTCCGCTTGAGACCCAGTACTTC

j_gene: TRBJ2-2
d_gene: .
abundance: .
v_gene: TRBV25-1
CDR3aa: CASSEGSGPGELFF
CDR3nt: TGTGCCAGCAGTGAAGGTTCAGGGCCCGGGGAGCTGTTTTTT

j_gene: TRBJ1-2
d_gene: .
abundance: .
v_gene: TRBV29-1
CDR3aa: CSVETGIYGYTF
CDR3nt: TGCAGCGTTGAAACAGGGATCTATGGCTACACCTTC

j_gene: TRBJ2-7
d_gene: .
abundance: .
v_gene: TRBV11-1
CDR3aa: CASSRERTVPYEQYF
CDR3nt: TGTGCCAGCAGCCGAGAGCGGACCGTCCCCTACGAGCAGTACTTC

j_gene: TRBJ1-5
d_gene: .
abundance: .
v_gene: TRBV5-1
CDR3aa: CASSSDSNQPQHF
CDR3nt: TGCGCCAGCAGCTCCGATAGCAATCAGCCCCAGCATTTT

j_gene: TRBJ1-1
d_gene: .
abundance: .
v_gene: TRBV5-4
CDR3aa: CASSLGRRAEAFF
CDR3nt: TGTGCCAGCAGCTTGGGAAGGAGGGCTGAAGCTTTCTTT

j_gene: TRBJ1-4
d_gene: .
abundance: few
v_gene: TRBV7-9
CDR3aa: CASSLQGQPNEKLFF
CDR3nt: TGTGCCAGCAGCTTACAGGGGCAGCCTAATGAAAAACTGTTTTTT

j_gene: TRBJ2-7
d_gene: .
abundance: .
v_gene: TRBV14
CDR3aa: CASSQARWEHPYEQYF
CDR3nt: TGTGCCAGCAGCCAAGCCCGCTGGGAACACCCCTACGAGCAGTACTTC

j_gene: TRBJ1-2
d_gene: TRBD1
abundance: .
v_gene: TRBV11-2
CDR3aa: CASSSRTGNDGYTF
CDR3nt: TGTGCCAGCAGCTCAAGGACAGGGAACGATGGCTACACCTTC

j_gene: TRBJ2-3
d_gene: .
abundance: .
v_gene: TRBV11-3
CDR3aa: CASSTGTTNTDTQYF
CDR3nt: TGTGCCAGCAGCACAGGGACTACAAACACAGATACGCAGTATTTT

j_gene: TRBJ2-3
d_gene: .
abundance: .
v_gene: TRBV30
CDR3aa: CAWSDGSTDTQYF
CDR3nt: TGTGCCTGGAGTGATGGGAGCACAGATACGCAGTATTTT

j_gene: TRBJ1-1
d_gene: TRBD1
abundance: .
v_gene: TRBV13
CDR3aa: CASSLHLRGLNTEAFF
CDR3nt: TGTGCCAGCAGCTTACACCTCAGGGGGCTGAACACTGAAGCTTTCTTT

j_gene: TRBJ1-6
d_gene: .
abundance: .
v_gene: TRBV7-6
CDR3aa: CASSFSRYNSPLHF
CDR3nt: TGTGCCAGCAGCTTTTCACGGTATAATTCACCCCTCCACTTT

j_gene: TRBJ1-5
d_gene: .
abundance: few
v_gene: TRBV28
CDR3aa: CASKGAQGRQPQHF
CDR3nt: TGTGCCAGCAAGGGCGCGCAGGGTCGACAGCCCCAGCATTTT

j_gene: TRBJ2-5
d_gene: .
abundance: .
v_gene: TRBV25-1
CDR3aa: CASSGPSKGQETQYF
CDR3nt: TGTGCCAGCAGTGGACCTAGCAAAGGCCAAGAGACCCAGTACTTC

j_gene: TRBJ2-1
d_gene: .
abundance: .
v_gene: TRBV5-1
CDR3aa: CASSLERGWNEQFF
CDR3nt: TGCGCCAGCAGCTTGGAACGGGGCTGGAATGAGCAGTTCTTC

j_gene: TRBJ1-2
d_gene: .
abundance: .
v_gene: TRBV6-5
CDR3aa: CAASEGTSNYGYTF
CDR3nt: TGTGCCGCCTCGGAAGGGACATCCAACTATGGCTACACCTTC

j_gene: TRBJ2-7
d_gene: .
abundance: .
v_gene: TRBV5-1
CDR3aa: CASSSYYEQYF
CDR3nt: TGCGCCAGCAGCTCTTACTACGAGCAGTACTTC

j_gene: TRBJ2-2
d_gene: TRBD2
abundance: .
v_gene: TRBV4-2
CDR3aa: CASSKTSGNTGELFF
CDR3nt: TGTGCCAGCAGTAAGACTAGCGGGAACACCGGGGAGCTGTTTTTT

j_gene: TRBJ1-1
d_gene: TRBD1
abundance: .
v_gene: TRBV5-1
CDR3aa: CASSMAPGQGNTEAFF
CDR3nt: TGCGCCAGCAGCATGGCTCCGGGACAGGGGAACACTGAAGCTTTCTTT

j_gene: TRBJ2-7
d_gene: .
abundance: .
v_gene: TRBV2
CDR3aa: CAKQQGGSYEQYF
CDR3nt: TGTGCCAAGCAACAGGGTGGTTCCTACGAGCAGTACTTC

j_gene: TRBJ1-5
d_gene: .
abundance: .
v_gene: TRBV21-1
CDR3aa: CASLRDRGQNQPQHF
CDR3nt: TGTGCCAGCCTTCGGGACAGGGGGCAAAATCAGCCCCAGCATTTT

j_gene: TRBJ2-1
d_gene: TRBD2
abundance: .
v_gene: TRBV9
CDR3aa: CASSVGSPGLAQRFF
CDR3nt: TGTGCCAGCAGCGTAGGATCCCCGGGACTAGCGCAGCGCTTCTTC

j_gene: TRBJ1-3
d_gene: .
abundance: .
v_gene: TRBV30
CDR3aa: CAWKVGLLFSGNTIYF
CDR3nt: TGTGCCTGGAAGGTCGGGTTACTCTTCTCTGGAAACACCATATATTTT

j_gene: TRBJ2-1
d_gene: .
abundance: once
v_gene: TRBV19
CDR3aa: CASSPGNYNEQFF
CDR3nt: TGTGCCAGTAGCCCGGGGAACTACAATGAGCAGTTCTTC

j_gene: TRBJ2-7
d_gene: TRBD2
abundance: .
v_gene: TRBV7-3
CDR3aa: CASSSSGTSSEQYF
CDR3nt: TGTGCCAGCAGCTCCTCCGGGACTAGCTCCGAGCAGTACTTC

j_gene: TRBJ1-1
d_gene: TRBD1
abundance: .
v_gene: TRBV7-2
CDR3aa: CASKNRGGHTEAFF
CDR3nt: TGTGCCAGCAAGAACAGGGGGGGTCATACTGAAGCTTTCTTT

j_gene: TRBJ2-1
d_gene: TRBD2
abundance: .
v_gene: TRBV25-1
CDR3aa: CASSEERLAAYNEQFF
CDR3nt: TGTGCCAGCAGCGAGGAAAGACTAGCGGCTTACAATGAGCAGTTCTTC